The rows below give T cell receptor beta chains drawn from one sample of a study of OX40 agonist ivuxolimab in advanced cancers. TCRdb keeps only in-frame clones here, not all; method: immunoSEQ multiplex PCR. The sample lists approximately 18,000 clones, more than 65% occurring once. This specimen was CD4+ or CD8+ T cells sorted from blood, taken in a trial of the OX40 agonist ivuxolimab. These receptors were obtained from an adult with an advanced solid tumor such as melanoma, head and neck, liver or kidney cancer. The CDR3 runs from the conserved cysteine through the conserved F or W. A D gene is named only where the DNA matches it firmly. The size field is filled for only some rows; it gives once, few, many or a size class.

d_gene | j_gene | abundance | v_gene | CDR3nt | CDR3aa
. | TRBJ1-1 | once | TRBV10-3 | TGTGCCATCAGTGAGTCGGGGGGGAACACTGAAGCTTTCTTT | CAISESGGNTEAFF
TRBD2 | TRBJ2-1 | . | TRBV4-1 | TGCGCCAGCAGCCAAGAGACGGGACTAGCGGGTGGTGAGCAGTTCTTC | CASSQETGLAGGEQFF
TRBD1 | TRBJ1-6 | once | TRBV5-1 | TGCGCCAGCAGTCCGGGACAGGACTCTTCACCCCTCCACTTT | CASSPGQDSSPLHF
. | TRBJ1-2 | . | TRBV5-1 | TGCGCCAGCAGCTTGGAGACAGATACCTATGGCTACACCTTC | CASSLETDTYGYTF
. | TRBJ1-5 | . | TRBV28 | TGTGCCAGCAGTTTTTCGGGGATTAGCAATCAGCCCCAGCATTTT | CASSFSGISNQPQHF
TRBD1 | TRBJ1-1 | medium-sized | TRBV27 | TGTGCCAGCATTGGGACAGGGAGGACTGAAGCTTTCTTT | CASIGTGRTEAFF
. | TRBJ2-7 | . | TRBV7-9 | TGTGCCAGCACGGGGGACATCCACTACGAGCAGTACTTC | CASTGDIHYEQYF
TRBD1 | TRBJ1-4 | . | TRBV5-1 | TGCGCCAGCAGCAGGGACAGTGAAAAACTGTTTTTT | CASSRDSEKLFF
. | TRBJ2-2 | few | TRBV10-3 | TGTGCCATCAGTGAGTCTCAGGGGCTCACCGGGGAGCTGTTTTTT | CAISESQGLTGELFF
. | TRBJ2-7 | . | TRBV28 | TGTGCCAGCAGTTTTCTGCCCTACGAGCAGTACTTC | CASSFLPYEQYF
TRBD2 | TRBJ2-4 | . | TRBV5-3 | TGTGCCAGAAGCTTTACCCGGTCGGGAGGGCCTTATGCAACCAAAAACATTCAGTACTTC | CARSFTRSGGPYATKNIQYF
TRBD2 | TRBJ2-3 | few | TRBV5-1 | TGCGCCAGCAGCTTGGGATGGGCGGGAGTCCCAGATACGCAGTATTTT | CASSLGWAGVPDTQYF
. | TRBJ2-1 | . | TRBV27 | TGTGCCAGCAACTCGGGGCGCCAAGGCAATGAGCAGTTCTTC | CASNSGRQGNEQFF
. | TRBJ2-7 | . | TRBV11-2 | TGTGCCAGCAGCTTGCAGACTAGCTACGAGCAGTACTTC | CASSLQTSYEQYF
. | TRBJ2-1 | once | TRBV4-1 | TGCGCCAGCAGCCAAGAGGTTGGACTCATCTCGTCCAATGAGCAGTTCTTC | CASSQEVGLISSNEQFF
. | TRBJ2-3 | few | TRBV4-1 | TGCGCCAGCAGCCAAGATTCAGGGGACGCAGATACGCAGTATTTT | CASSQDSGDADTQYF
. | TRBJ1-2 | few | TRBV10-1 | TGCGCCAGCAGCGCCTCGAGGGACTTCTATGGCTACACCTTC | CASSASRDFYGYTF
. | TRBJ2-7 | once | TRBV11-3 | TGTGCCAGCAGCCCAGGGTGGCTCGACTACGAGCAGTACTTC | CASSPGWLDYEQYF
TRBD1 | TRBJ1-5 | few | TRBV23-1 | TGCGCCAGCAGTCAACTGGACAGGGGTCAGCCCCAGCATTTT | CASSQLDRGQPQHF
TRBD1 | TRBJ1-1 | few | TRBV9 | TGTGCCAGCAGCCCCCAGGACAGGGGCACTGAAGCTTTCTTT | CASSPQDRGTEAFF
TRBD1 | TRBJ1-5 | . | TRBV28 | TGTGCCAGCAGACGGGACAGCCGTCCTGGGATAACCGTTCAGCCCCAGCATTTT | CASRRDSRPGITVQPQHF
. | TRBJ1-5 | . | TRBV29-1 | TGCAGCGTTGGGGACAGCAATCAGCCCCAGCATTTT | CSVGDSNQPQHF
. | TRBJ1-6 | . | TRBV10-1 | TGCGCCAGCAGTGACGGGGGCTCCTATAATTCACCCCTCCACTTT | CASSDGGSYNSPLHF
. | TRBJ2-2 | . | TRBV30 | TGTGCCCAGTTGGGGGTTCTAAACACCGGGGAGCTGTTTTTT | CAQLGVLNTGELFF
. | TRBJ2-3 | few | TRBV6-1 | TGTGCCAGCAGTGAAATTGGGAACACAGATACGCAGTATTTT | CASSEIGNTDTQYF
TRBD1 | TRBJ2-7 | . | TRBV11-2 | TGTGCCAGCAGCTTCCCCGAGACAGGGAGTTCCTACGAGCAGTACTTC | CASSFPETGSSYEQYF
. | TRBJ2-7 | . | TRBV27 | TGTGCCAGCAGTGGTAGTGATTGGGGGTTGGGGGAGCAGTACTTC | CASSGSDWGLGEQYF
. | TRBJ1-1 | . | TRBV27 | TGTGCCAGCAGTCCCCGGGGGGTAAGCACTGAAGCTTTCTTT | CASSPRGVSTEAFF
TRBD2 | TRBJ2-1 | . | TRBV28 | TGTGCCAGCAGTTTCCCCACTAGCGGGCCGGCGCTTTTATCCTACAATGAGCAGTTCTTC | CASSFPTSGPALLSYNEQFF
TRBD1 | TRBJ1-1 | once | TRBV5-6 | TGTGCCAGCAGCTTCGGACAGGGATGGAACACTGAAGCTTTCTTT | CASSFGQGWNTEAFF
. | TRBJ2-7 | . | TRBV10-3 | TGTGCCATCAGAGGGACTCCGATGGGTAGCGAGCAGTACTTC | CAIRGTPMGSEQYF
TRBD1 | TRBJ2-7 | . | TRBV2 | TGTGCCAGCAGTGACGACAGGGGGCACGACGAGCAGTACTTC | CASSDDRGHDEQYF